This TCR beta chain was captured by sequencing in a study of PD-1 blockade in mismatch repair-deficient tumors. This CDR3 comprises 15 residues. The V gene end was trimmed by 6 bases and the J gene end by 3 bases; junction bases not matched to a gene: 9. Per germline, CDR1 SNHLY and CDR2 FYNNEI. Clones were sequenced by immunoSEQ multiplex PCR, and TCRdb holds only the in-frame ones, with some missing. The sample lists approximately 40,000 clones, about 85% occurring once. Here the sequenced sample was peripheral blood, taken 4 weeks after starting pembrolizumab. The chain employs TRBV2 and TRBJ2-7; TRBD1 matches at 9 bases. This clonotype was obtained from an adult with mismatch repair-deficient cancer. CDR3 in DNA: TGTGCCAGCAGGACAGGGGGGGAAGCACTCTACGAGCAGTACTTC. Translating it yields CASRTGGEALYEQYF. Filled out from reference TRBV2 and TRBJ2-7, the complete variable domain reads EPEVTQTPSHQVTQMGQEVILRCVPISNHLYFYWYRQILGQKVEFLVSFYNNEISEKSEIFDDQFSVERPDGSNFTLKIRSTKLEDSAMYFCASRTGGEALYEQYFGPGTRLTVT.